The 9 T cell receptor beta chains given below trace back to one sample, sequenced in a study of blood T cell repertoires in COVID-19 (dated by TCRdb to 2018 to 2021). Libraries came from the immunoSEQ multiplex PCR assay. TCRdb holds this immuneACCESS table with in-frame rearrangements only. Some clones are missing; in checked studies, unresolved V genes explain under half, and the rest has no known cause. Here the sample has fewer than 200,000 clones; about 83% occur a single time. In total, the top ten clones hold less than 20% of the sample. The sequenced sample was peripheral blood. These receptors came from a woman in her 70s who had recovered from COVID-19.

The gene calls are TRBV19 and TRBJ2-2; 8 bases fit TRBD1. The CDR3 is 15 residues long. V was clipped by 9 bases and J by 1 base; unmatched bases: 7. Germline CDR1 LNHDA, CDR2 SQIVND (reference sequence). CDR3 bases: TGTGCCAGCCTCCTAGGGACAGGGAACACCGGGGAGCTGTTTTTT. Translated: CASLLGTGNTGELFF.

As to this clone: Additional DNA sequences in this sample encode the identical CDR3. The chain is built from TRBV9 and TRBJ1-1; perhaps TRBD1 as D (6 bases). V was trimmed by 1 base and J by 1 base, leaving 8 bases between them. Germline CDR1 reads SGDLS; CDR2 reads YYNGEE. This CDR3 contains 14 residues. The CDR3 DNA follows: TGTGCCAGCAGCGTACTAGGGGGGAACACTGAAGCTTTCTTT. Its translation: CASSVLGGNTEAFF.

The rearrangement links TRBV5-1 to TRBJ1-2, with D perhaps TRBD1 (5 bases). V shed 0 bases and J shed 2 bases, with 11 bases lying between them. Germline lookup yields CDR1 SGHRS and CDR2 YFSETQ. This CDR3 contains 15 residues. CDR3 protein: CASSLEAGWNYGYTF. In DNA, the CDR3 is TGCGCCAGCAGCTTGGAGGCAGGGTGGAACTATGGCTACACCTTC.

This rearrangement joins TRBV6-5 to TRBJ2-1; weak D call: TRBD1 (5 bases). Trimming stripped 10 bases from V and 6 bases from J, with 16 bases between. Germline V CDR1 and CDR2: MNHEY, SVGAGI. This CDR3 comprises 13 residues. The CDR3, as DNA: TGTGCCACCTGGGGCACAGAGACCAATGAGCAGTTCTTC. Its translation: CATWGTETNEQFF.

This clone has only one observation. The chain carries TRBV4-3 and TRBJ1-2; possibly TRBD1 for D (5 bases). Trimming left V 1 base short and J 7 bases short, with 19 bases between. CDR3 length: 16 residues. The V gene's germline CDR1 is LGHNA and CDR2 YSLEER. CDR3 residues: CASSQVEQDPRFGYTF. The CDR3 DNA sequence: TGCGCCAGCAGCCAAGTGGAACAGGATCCACGTTTTGGCTACACCTTC.

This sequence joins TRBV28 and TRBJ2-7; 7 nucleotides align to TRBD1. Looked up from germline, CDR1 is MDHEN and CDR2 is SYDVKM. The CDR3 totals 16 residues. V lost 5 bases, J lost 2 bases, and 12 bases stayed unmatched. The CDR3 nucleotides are TGTGCCAGCAGTCCCCTCGGCAGGGGGTTCACCTACGAGCAGTACTTC. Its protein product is CASSPLGRGFTYEQYF.

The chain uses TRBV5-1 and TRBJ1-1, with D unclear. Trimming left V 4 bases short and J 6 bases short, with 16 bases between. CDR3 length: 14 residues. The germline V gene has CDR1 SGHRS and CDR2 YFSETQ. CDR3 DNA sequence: TGCGCCAGCAGCCCGGGCCCACTAGTTGCTGAAGCTTTCTTT. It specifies CASSPGPLVAEAFF.

CDR3: CARTDRGYEQYF. The CDR3 bases are TGTGCCAGGACGGACAGGGGGTACGAGCAGTACTTC. The chain has TRBV30 and TRBJ2-7, with TRBD1 identical over 10 bases. Germline-derived CDR1 and CDR2 are GTSNPN and SVGIG (reference sequence). Losses at the gene ends were 8 bases for V and 4 bases for J; bases not matched to a gene: 5. CDR3 length: 12 residues.

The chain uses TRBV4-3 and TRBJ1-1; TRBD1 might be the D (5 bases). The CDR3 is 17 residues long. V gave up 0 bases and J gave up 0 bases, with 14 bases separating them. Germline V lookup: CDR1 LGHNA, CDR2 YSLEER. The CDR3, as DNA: TGCGCCAGCAGCCAAGAGATAGGTAGGGGCATGAACACTGAAGCTTTCTTT. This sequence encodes CASSQEIGRGMNTEAFF.